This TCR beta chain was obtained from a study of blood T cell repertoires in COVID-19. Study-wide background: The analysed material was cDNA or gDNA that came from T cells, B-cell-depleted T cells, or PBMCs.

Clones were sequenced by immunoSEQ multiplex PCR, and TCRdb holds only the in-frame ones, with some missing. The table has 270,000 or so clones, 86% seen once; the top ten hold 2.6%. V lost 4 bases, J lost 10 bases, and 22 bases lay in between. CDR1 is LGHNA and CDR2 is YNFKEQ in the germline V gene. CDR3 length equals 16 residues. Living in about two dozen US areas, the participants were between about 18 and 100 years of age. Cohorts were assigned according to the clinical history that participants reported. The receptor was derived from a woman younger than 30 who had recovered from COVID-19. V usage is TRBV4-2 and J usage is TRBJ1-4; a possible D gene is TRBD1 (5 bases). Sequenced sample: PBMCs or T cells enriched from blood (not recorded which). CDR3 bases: TGTGCCAGCAGCCCAACAGGTGACGGGCCCTATGGAAAACTGTTTTTT. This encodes CASSPTGDGPYGKLFF.